This T cell receptor beta chain was sequenced in a study of blood T cell repertoires in COVID-19. In the study overall: Sources were T cells, B-cell-depleted T cells, or PBMCs; the material itself was cDNA or gDNA.

Original methodology: It was from reference gene primer amplification that nucleated cell counts were estimated. Measured with immunoSEQ multiplex PCR; TCRdb has only the in-frame clones, and not every one. V, J and clone size were drawn from that table, and D and trimming were deduced from the DNA. The table shows about 99,000 clones, with roughly 84% occurring only once. The receptor comes from a human donor in a cohort sampled during active COVID-19. The source material was peripheral blood.

The CDR3 region is CASSYRDRTDNEKLFF. For the CDR3, the DNA is TGTGCCAGCAGTTACCGGGACAGGACTGATAATGAAAAACTGTTTTTT. V gene TRBV6-6 combines with J gene TRBJ1-4; TRBD1 matches at 8 bases. Germline-derived CDR1 and CDR2 are MNHNY and SVGAGI (reference sequence). Losses at the gene ends were 2 bases for V and 4 bases for J; bases not matched to a gene: 6. The CDR3 is 16 residues long.